The TCR beta chain under discussion was sequenced for a study of CD8 T cells in Susac syndrome. Per the germline V gene, CDR1 is MDHEN and CDR2 is SYDVKM. The CDR3 is 16 amino acids. V was pared by 2 bases and J by 4 bases, with 14 bases between. RNA amounts of 0.5 to 1 ug underwent reverse transcription with random hexamers. The authors amplified TCR beta CDR3 across 54 Vbeta and 13 Jbeta using immunoSEQ multiplex PCR. TCRdb analysed the immunoSEQ multiplex PCR reads with MiXCR anew, one entry per CDR3 protein. Of about 150,000 distinct CDR3 sequences in the sample, roughly 94% were seen once. This chain joins TRBV28 and TRBJ2-2; weak D call: TRBD1 (6 bases). The clonotype was recovered from a human donor with multiple sclerosis. Sequenced material: CD8+ T cells from PBMCs. The CDR3 here is CASSLRRGRSTGELFF. CDR3 DNA: TGTGCCAGCAGTTTACGCAGGGGTAGAAGCACCGGGGAGCTGTTTTTT.